The TCR beta chain described here comes from a study of T cell responses to AZD1222 COVID-19 vaccine (dated by TCRdb to 2020 to 2022). Background for the entire study: AZD1222 recipients given second doses at about 4 weeks or at about 12 weeks were pooled, since spike-specific TCR depth and breadth were not found to differ between the two schedules. A total of approximately 230 trial participants underwent TCR sequencing, of whom 207 received two doses of AZD1222 and some 25 received two doses of the MenACWY control vaccine. Enrollment into the trials was organized by age into subgroups of 18-55, 56-69 and 70-plus years, and those subgroups contained roughly 150, 30 and 60 TCR-sequenced participants, respectively.

Broad study findings and their caveats: In the small 56-69-year group, the increase in depth fell short of significance, most likely because of low power. The whole spike protein was spanned by vaccine-associated CD4 TCRs, and dominant responses were seen in regions 160-218 and 743-854. Nearly half of unique spike-specific TCRs reportedly recognized epitopes outside regions mutated in the B.1.351 and B.1.1.7 variants. Conclusions about previously exposed vaccinees are limited because only a handful of AZD1222 recipients were SARS-CoV-2 seropositive at baseline. Most participants were white British and females outnumbered males, and the authors suggested that clonal diversity may have been underestimated. After two AZD1222 doses, both the breadth and the depth of spike-specific TCRs were significantly higher than at day 0 and than in MenACWY recipients. No day 14 peak-response samples were available, so repertoires were characterized only after the peak T cell response.

Worth noting for this clone: It has no known antigen specificity. Base qualities are not recorded, but no much larger clone differs from it by a single base.

The CDR3 regions of human TCRbeta chains were analyzed by immunosequencing. In the source study's methods: Repertoire TCRs were checked for matches against a reference library of SARS-CoV-2-specific TCRs that had been generated using the MIRA antigen-specificity platform. Breadth meant the fraction of unique TCRs that were SARS-CoV-2-associated, whereas depth meant the fraction of total T cells that were SARS-CoV-2-associated. Using the MIRA data, each spike-specific TCR was assigned both to the spike region to which the TCR was reactive and to a CD4 or CD8 class. Log10-transformed breadth and depth values were compared by one-way ANOVA with Sidak's multiple comparisons tests. As stored in TCRdb, this immuneACCESS dataset retains in-frame rearrangements with V and J assigned. A fraction of the clones does not appear; measured against another copy, unresolved V genes explain less than half of the discrepancy, and the remainder lacks a known reason. The V and J calls and clone size come from that table; D and trimming were worked out from the DNA. This sample has roughly 100,000 clones in its table, and 70% to 90% of those were observed once. Of the sample, 1.4% is held by the ten largest clones.

The label giving this sample's time point can be read as: baseline before first vaccination. Vaccinee samples came from UK trials COV001 and COV002, including a single-blind randomized controlled phase 2/3 trial of AZD1222 (ChAdOx1 nCoV-19) in healthy adults. Trial participant PBMC samples were collected at day 0 and day 28 after the second dose for TCRbeta chain sequencing. The germline V gene specifies MDHEN as CDR1 and SYDVKM as CDR2. A distance of 18 bases separates the germline ends of V and J, which lose 4 bases and 5 bases respectively. Its CDR3 holds 16 amino acids, cysteine through phenylalanine. Here the CDR3 DNA is all that survives: 48 bases in frame from base 1.

This TCR came from an adult in good health. Material: peripheral blood, obtained on day 0 of AZD1222 vaccination. The rearranged chain carries TRBV28 and TRBJ2-1; TRBD2 is a possible D gene, resting on 6 matching bases. The CDR3 region has the sequence CASSSLAGTRHNEQFF. The bases read TGTGCCAGCAGTTCCCTGGCCGGGACTCGACACAATGAGCAGTTCTTC.